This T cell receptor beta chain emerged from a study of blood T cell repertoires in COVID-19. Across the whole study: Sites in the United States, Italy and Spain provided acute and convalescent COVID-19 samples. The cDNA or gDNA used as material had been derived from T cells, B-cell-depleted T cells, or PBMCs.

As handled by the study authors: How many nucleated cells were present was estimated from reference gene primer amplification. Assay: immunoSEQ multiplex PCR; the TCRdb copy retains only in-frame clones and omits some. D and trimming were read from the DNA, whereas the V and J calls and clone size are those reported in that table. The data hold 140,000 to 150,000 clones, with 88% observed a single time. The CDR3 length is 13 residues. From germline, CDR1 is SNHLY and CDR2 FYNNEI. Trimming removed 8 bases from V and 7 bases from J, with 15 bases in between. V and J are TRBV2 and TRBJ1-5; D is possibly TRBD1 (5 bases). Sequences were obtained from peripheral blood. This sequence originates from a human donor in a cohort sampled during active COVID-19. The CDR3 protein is CASSIGVRQPQHF. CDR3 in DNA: TGTGCCAGCTCGATAGGGGTTAGGCAGCCCCAGCATTTT.